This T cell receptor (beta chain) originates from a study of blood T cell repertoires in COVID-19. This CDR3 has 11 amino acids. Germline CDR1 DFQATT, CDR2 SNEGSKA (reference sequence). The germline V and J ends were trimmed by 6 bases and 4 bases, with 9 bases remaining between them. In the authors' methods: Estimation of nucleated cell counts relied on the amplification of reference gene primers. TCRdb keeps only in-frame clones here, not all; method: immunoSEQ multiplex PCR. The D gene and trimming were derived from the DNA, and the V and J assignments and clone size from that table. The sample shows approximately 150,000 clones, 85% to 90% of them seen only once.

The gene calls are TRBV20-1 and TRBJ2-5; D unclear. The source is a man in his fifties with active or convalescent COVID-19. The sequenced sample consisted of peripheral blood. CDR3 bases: TGCAGTGCCTACACGGGAGAGACCCAGTACTTC. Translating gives CSAYTGETQYF.